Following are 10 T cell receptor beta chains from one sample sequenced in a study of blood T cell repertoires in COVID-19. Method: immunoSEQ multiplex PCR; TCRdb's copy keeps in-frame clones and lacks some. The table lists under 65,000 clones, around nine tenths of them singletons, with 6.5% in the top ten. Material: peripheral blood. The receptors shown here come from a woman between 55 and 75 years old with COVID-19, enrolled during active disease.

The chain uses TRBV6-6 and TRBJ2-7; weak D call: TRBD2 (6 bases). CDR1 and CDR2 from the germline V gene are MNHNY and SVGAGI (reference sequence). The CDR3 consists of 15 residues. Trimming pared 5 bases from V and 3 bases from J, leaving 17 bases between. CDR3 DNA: TGTGCCAGCAGTCTATCATGGACTAACAACTACGAGCAGTACTTC. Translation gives CASSLSWTNNYEQYF.

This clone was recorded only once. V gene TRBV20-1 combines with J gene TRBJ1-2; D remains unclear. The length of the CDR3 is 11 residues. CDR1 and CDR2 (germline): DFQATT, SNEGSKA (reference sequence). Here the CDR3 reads CLVSHYYGYTF. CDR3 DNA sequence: TGCCTGGTGAGCCATTACTATGGCTACACCTTC.

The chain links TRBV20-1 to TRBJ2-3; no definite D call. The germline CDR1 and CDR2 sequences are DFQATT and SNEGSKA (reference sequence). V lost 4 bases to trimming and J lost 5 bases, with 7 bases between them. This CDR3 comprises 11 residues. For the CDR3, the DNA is TGCAGTGCTATTCACGGAGATACGCAGTATTTT. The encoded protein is CSAIHGDTQYF.

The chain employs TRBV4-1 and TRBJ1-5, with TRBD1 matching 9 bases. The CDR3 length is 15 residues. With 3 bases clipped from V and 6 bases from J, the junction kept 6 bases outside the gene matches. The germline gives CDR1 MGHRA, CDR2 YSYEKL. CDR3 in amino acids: CASSHLPGQGQPQHF. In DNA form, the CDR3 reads TGCGCCAGCAGCCACCTCCCGGGACAGGGTCAGCCCCAGCATTTT.

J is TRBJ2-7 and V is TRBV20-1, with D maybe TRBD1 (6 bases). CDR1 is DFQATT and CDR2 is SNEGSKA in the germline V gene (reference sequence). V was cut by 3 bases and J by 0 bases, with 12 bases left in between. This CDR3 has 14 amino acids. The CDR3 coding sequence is TGCAGTGCTAGTCAAGGGGGAAACTCCTACGAGCAGTACTTC. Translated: CSASQGGNSYEQYF.

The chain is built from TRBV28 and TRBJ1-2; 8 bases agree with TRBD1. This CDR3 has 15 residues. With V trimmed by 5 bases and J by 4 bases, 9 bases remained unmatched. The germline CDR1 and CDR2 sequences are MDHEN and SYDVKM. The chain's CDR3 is CASSHTTGTGYGYTF. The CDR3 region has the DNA TGTGCCAGCAGTCACACGACAGGGACAGGCTATGGCTACACCTTC.

Here the CDR3 reads CASSSARSLAGGQFF. The CDR3 nucleotides are TGTGCCAGCAGCTCCGCCCGATCACTAGCGGGAGGGCAGTTCTTC. The genes are TRBV27 and TRBJ2-1, with 12 bases matching TRBD2. This CDR3 contains 15 residues. The V gene end was trimmed by 6 bases and the J gene end by 12 bases; junction bases not matched to a gene: 12. Germline CDR1 and CDR2: MNHEY and SMNVEV (reference sequence).

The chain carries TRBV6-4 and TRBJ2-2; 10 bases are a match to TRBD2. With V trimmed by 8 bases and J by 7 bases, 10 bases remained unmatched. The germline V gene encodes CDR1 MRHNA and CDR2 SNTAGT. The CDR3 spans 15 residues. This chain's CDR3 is CASSGTSETNGELFF. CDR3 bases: TGTGCCAGCTCCGGGACTAGCGAGACCAACGGGGAGCTGTTTTTT.

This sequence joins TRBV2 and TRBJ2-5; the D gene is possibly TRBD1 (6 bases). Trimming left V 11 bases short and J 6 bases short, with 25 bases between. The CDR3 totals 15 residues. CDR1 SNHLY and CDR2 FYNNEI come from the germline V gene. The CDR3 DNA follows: TGTGCCGGAGAGGACAGTGGACCCGCCGCGAAGACCCAGTACTTC. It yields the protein CAGEDSGPAAKTQYF. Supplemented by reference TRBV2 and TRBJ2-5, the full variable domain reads EPEVTQTPSHQVTQMGQEVILRCVPISNHLYFYWYRQILGQKVEFLVSFYNNEISEKSEIFDDQFSVERPDGSNFTLKIRSTKLEDSAMYFCAGEDSGPAAKTQYFGPGTRLLVL.

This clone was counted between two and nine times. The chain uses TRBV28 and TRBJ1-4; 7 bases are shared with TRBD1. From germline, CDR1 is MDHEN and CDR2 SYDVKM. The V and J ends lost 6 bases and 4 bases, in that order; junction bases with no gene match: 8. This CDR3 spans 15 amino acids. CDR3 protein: CASSPGTDYNEKLFF. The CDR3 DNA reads TGTGCCAGCAGCCCCGGGACAGATTATAATGAAAAACTGTTTTTT.